This T cell receptor beta chain originates from a study of CD8+CD57+ T cells in acquired aplastic anemia. Across the study: Sorted CD4+ and CD8+ cells gave a mean 3.2 ug DNA, range about 0.17 to 27.4 ug.

This CDR3 contains 14 residues. Trimming removed 8 bases from V and 9 bases from J, with 17 bases in between. CDR1 is LNHDA and CDR2 is SQIVND in the germline V gene (reference sequence). Individuals selected for sequencing had exhibited CD8+CD57+ cell expansion on flow cytometry. Profiling that covered TCR beta VDJ and CDR3 relied on genomic DNA as its template. From the reads, TCRdb called clonotypes with MiXCR, one entry per CDR3 protein. The repertoire holds about 290,000 distinct CDR3 sequences, with roughly 53% as singletons. The chain couples TRBV19 to TRBJ1-6; D call uncertain. Input material: sorted CD4+, CD8+, or CD8+CD57+ T cells (not recorded which) from PBMCs. The clonotype comes from a human donor with aplastic anemia. The DNA of the CDR3 is TGTGCCAGTGGCGTGGGGAACTCGGCTTCACCCCTCCACTTT. Protein: CASGVGNSASPLHF. Full variable domain (rest looked up from reference TRBV19 and TRBJ1-6): DGGITQSPKYLFRKEGQNVTLSCEQNLNHDAMYWYRQDPGQGLRLIYYSQIVNDFQKGDIAEGYSVSREKKESFPLTVTSAQKNPTAFYLCASGVGNSASPLHFGNGTRLTVT.